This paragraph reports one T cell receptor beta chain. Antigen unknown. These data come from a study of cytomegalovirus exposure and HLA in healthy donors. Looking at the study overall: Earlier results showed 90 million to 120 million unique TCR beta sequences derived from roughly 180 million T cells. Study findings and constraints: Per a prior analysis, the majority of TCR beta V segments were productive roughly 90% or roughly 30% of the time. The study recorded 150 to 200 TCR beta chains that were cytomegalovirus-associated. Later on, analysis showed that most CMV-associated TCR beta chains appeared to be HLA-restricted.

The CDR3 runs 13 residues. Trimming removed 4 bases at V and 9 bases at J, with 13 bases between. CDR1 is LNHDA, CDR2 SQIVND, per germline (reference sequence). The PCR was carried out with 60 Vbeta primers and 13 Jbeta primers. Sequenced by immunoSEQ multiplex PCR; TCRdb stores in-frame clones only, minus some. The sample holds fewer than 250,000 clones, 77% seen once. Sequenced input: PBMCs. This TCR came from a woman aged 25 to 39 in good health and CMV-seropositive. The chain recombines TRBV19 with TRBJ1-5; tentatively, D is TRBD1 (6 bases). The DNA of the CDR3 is TGTGCCAGTAGTACCACAGGGTCGGGGCCCCAGCATTTT. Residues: CASSTTGSGPQHF.